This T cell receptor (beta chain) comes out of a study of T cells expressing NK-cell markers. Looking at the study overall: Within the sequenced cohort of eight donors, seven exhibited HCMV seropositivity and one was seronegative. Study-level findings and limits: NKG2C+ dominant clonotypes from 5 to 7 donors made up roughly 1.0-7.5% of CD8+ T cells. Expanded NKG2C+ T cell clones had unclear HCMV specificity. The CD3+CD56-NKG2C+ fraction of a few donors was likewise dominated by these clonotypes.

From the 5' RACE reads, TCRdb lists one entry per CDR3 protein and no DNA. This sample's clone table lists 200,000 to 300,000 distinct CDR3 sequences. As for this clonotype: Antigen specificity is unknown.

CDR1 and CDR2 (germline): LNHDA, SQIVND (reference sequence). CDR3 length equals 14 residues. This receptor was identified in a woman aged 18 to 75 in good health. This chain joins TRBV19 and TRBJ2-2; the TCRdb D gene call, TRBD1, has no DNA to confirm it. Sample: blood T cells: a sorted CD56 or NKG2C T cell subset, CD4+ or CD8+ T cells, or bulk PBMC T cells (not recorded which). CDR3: CASSEQGGTGELFF.